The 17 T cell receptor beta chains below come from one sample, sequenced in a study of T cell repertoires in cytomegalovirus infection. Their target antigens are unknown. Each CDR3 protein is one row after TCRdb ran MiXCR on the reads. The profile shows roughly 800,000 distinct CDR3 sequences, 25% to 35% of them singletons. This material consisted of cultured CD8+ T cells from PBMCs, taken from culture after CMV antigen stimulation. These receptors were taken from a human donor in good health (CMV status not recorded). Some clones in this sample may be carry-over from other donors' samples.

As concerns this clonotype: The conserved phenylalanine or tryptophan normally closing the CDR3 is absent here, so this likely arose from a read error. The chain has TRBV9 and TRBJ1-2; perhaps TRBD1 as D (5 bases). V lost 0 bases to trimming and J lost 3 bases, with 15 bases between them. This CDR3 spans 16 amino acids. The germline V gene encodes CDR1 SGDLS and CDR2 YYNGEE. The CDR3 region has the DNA TGTGCCAGCAGCGTAGGTACCTGGGGCAGGGACTATGGCTACACCTAC. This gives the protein CASSVGTWGRDYGYTY.

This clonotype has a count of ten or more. This CDR3 is CASRTGGAEAFF. The CDR3 DNA sequence: TGTGCTAGCCGAACAGGGGGAGCTGAAGCTTTCTTT. The rearrangement uses TRBV12-5 and TRBJ1-1, with TRBD1 matching over 8 bases. The V gene end was trimmed by 9 bases and the J gene end by 6 bases; junction bases not matched to a gene: 6. Germline V CDR1 and CDR2: LGHNT, FRNRAP. CDR3 length equals 12 residues.

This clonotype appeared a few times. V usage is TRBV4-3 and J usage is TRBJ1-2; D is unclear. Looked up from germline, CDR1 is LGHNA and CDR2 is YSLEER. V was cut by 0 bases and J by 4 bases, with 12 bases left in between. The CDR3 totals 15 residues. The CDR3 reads CASSQERDVGYGYTF. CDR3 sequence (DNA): TGCGCCAGCAGCCAAGAAAGGGATGTGGGCTATGGCTACACCTTC.

DNA for the CDR3: TGTGCCACCTTGCGGGGCCCCAGTTACGAGCAGTACGTC. Its protein is CATLRGPSYEQYV. This chain links TRBV6-2 or TRBV6-3 with TRBJ2-7; D possibly corresponds to TRBD2 (6 bases). Deletions cut 10 bases from V and 4 bases from J, with 17 bases between. Germline lookup yields CDR1 MNHEY and CDR2 SVGEGT. The length of the CDR3 is 13 residues.

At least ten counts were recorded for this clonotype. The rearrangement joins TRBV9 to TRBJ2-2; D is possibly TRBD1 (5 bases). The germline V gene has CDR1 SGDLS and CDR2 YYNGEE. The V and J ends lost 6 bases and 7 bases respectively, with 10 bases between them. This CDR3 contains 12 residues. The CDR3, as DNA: TGTGCCAGCAAGGGGTTTAGCGGGGAGCTGTTTTTT. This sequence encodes CASKGFSGELFF.

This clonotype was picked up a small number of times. CDR3 sequence (DNA): TGTGCCACCAGTGACCGAGTCCTGTTGGGGGAGGGAAACATTCAGTACTTC. Its protein product is CATSDRVLLGEGNIQYF. The chain couples TRBV24-1 to TRBJ2-4; 7 bases map to TRBD2. Unmatched junction bases numbered 14, after V lost 4 bases and J lost 6 bases. This CDR3 comprises 17 residues. CDR1 and CDR2 (germline): KGHDR, SFDVKD.

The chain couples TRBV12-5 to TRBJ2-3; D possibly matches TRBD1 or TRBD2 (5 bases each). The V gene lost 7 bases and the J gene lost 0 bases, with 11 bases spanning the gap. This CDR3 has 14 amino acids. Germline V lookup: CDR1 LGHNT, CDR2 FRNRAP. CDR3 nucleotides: TGTGCTAGTGCCCTTTGGGGGAGCACAGATACGCAGTATTTT. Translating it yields CASALWGSTDTQYF.

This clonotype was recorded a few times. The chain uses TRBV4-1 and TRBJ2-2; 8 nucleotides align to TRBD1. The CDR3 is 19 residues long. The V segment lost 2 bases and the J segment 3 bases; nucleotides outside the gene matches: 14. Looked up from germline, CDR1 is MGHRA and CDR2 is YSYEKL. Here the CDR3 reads CASSQLPGQGYRHTGELFF. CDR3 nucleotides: TGCGCCAGCAGCCAACTACCCGGACAGGGCTATAGACACACCGGGGAGCTGTTTTTT.

This CDR3 is CATSRDRGGGQPQHF. The CDR3 DNA reads TGTGCCACCAGCAGAGACAGGGGGGGAGGTCAGCCCCAGCATTTT. The J gene is TRBJ1-5, the V gene TRBV15; TRBD1 aligns across 7 bases. Germline V gives CDR1 LNHNV, CDR2 YYDKDF (reference sequence). The CDR3 totals 15 residues. The J segment lost 6 bases and the V segment lost 0 bases, leaving 5 bases of the junction unmatched.

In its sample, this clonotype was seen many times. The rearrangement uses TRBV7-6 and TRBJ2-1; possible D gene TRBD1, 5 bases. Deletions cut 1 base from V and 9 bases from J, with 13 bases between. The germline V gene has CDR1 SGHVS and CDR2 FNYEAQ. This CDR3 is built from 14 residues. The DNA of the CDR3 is TGTGCCAGCAGCTTAGTGACAGATCCGGCTGAGCAGTTCTTC. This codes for CASSLVTDPAEQFF. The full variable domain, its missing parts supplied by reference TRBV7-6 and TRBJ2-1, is GAGVSQSPRYKVTKRGQDVALRCDPISGHVSLYWYRQALGQGPEFLTYFNYEAQQDKSGLPNDRFSAERPEGSISTLTIQRTEQRDSAMYRCASSLVTDPAEQFFGPGTRLTVL.

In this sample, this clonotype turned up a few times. The CDR3 reads CASRSPSSYNEQFF. As DNA, the CDR3 is TGTGCCAGCAGGTCTCCGAGCTCCTACAATGAGCAGTTCTTC. The chain employs TRBV6-6 and TRBJ2-1; D is uncertain. The CDR3 is 14 amino acids. Germline V gene data show CDR1 as MNHNY and CDR2 as SVGAGI (reference sequence). V was trimmed by 6 bases and J by 0 bases, leaving 9 bases between them.

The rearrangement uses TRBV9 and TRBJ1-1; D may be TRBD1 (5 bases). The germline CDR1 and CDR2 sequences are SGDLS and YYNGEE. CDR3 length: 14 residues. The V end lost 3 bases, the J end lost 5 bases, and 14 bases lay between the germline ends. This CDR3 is CASSESRWGTEAFF. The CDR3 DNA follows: TGTGCCAGCAGCGAGAGCCGGTGGGGGACTGAAGCTTTCTTT.

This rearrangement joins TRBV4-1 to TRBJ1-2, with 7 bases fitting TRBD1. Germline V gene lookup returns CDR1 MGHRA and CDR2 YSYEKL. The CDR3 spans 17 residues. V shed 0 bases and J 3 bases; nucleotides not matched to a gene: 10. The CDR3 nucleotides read TGCGCCAGCAGCCAAGAAGAACAGGGGCTTATCTACTATGGCTACACCTTC. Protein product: CASSQEEQGLIYYGYTF.

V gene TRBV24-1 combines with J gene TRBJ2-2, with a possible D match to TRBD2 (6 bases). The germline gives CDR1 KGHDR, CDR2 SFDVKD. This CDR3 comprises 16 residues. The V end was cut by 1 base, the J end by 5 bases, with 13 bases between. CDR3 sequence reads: CATSDFRRRGTGELFF. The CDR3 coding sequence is TGTGCCACCAGTGATTTCCGCCGCCGGGGGACCGGGGAGCTGTTTTTT.

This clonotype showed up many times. The CDR3 DNA follows: TGTGCCAGCAGCTATGGGGGCAGCGACACTGAAGCTTTCTTT. Amino acid sequence: CASSYGGSDTEAFF. This chain uses TRBV7-6 with TRBJ1-1, with a weak D call TRBD1 (6 bases). CDR3 size: 14 residues. CDR1 SGHVS and CDR2 FNYEAQ come from the germline V gene. Trimming shortened V by 4 bases and J by 3 bases, and 12 bases separated the two germline ends.

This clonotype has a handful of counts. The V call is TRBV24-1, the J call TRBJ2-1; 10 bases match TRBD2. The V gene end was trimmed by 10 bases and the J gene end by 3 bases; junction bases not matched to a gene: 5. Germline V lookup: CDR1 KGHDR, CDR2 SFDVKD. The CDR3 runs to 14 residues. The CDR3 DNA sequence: TGTGCCACAAATAGCGGGGGGTACTACAATGAGCAGTTCTTC. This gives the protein CATNSGGYYNEQFF.

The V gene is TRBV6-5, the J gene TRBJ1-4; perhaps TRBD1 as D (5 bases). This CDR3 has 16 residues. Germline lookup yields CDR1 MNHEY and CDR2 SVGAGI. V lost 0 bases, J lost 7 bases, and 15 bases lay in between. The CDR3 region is CASSYSSPRRGEKLFF. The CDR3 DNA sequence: TGTGCCAGCAGTTACTCCTCCCCTAGGAGGGGTGAAAAACTGTTTTTT.